This T cell receptor (beta chain) was identified in a study of OX40 agonist ivuxolimab in advanced cancers. Regarding the complete study: Ivuxolimab was a fully human IgG2 agonistic monoclonal antibody targeting the costimulatory receptor OX40 (CD134). Intravenous ivuxolimab was administered to patients every 2 weeks at six dose levels: 0.01, 0.1, 0.3, 1.5, 3 and 10 mg/kg. The dose-escalation cohort was 82.7% male with a mean age of roughly 62 years, ranging from about 20 to 80. Among the approximately 54 dose-escalation patients, around 19 had hepatocellular carcinoma, about 15 melanoma, 9 renal cell carcinoma and 9 head and neck cancer. Partial responses occurred in three dose-escalation patients: two with cutaneous melanoma and one with hepatocellular carcinoma. Prior anti-PD-1, anti-PD-L1 or anti-CTLA-4 therapy was permitted, and checkpoint inhibitors had been received by roughly two fifths of dose-escalation patients. The paper reports the monotherapy dose-escalation portion (N of about 54 patients) of the phase I ivuxolimab trial. The purpose of peripheral TCRbeta sequencing was to test whether ivuxolimab changed TCR sequence diversity and led to clonal T-cell expansion.

From the cysteine up to the phenylalanine, the CDR3 has a length of 14 residues. Kept here is only the CDR3 DNA, which spans 42 bases and is read in frame from base 1. The CDR1 and CDR2 encoded by the germline V gene are SGHDT and YYEEEE. V gives up 3 bases and J gives up 2 bases, and the segment between their germline ends measures 12 bases. Comment on this clone: Its binding antigen is unknown. No clone much larger than this one lies a single base away; base qualities are absent.

The research as a whole found: At doses of 0.1 to 3.0 mg/kg, clonal expansion of both CD4+ and CD8+ T cells in blood was seen between baseline and week 6. Antigen specificity was not determined for the clonally expanded peripheral T cells. On average, CD8+ T cells showed more expanded clones than CD4+ T cells after ivuxolimab. Partial responders in the 0.1-3.0 mg/kg groups had among the lowest normalized peripheral clonal expansion, especially among CD8+ T cells. Low levels of normalized T-cell clonal expansion were also seen in some patients who did not respond.

Patients with autoimmune disease history or receiving systemic immunosuppression were excluded from the trial. Peripheral blood for TCR sequencing was collected from all dose cohorts at baseline, on cycle 4 day 1, and on cycle 7 day 1. Samples were obtained from an open-label, multicenter, first-in-human phase I dose-escalation trial of ivuxolimab. Adults with locally advanced or metastatic melanoma, renal cell carcinoma, hepatocellular carcinoma or head and neck squamous cell carcinoma were enrolled in the trial. CD4+ and CD8+ T cells were sorted separately from peripheral blood before TCR sequencing. To sequence the TCRbeta CDR3 region, genomic DNA was isolated from the sorted cells. TCRbeta CDR3 regions were sequenced using the immunoSEQ Assay. TCRdb took over this immuneACCESS table, retaining in-frame rearrangements with V and J assigned. Such tables are incomplete; in checked studies, under half of the missing clones stem from an unresolved V gene, and the remainder is unexplained. The sample table records about 80,000 clones; almost 85% of these occur just once. Approximately 25% of the sample is taken by the ten largest.

The chain couples TRBV5-6 to TRBJ2-7; the D gene cannot be named for sure. The starting material was CD4+ or CD8+ T cells sorted from blood, obtained in a trial of the OX40 agonist ivuxolimab. The receptor was derived from an adult with an advanced solid tumor such as melanoma, head and neck, liver or kidney cancer. The DNA is as follows: TGTGCCAGCAGCTCCGACCTACCCCCCTACGAGCAGTACTTC. Translated, it reads CASSSDLPPYEQYF.